The 31 T cell receptor beta chains below come from one sample, sequenced in a study of T cells in Graves' hyperthyroidism and ophthalmopathy (dated by TCRdb to the late 2010s). Libraries were made using multiplex PCR. This sample was sequenced with an Illumina HiSeq 2000. The TCR beta CDR3 regions were amplified from RNA transcripts. A first-round RT-PCR of the TCR CDR3 used the HTBI primer set with the Qiagen OneStep RT-PCR kit. TCRdb reran the public reads through fastp at Q25 and MiXCR, keeping productive beta chains. Merged by CDR3 protein, the rows form single entries marked with the most common genes and DNA. This sample gives some 570,000 distinct CDR3 sequences in total; 13% to 15% of them show up just once. The ten largest clones take up roughly 7.7% of the sample. The specimen sequenced was blood. The receptor source for this set is a woman in her late teens or twenties with Graves' ophthalmopathy.

This clonotype has at least ten counts. V usage is TRBV3-1 and J usage is TRBJ1-1, with 9 bases identical to TRBD1. CDR1 is LGHDT, CDR2 YNNKEL, per germline (reference sequence). The CDR3 consists of 14 residues. Trimming took 3 bases from V and 5 from J; bases not matched to a gene: 4. This chain's CDR3 is CASSHRDRETEAFF. As DNA, the CDR3 is TGTGCCAGCAGCCATAGGGACAGGGAAACTGAAGCTTTCTTT.

This clonotype was seen many times. The V gene is TRBV30, the J gene TRBJ2-3, with D perhaps matching TRBD2 (5 bases). The length of the CDR3 is 12 residues. The V and J ends lost 4 bases and 4 bases respectively, with 9 bases between them. CDR1 is GTSNPN and CDR2 is SVGIG in the germline V gene (reference sequence). In DNA form, the CDR3 reads TGTGCCTGGAAGTGGGGAGCAGATACGCAGTATTTT. It encodes CAWKWGADTQYF.

In its sample, this clonotype was seen many times. The gene calls are TRBV30 and TRBJ2-7; 7 bases agree with TRBD1. Unmatched junction bases numbered 16, after V lost 0 bases and J lost 5 bases. The CDR3 spans 17 residues. Germline V gene sequence: CDR1 GTSNPN, CDR2 SVGIG (reference sequence). Written as DNA, the CDR3 is TGTGCCTGGAGTGTCCCCGACCCGACAGGGTTGGGGGACGAGCAGTACTTC. Protein product: CAWSVPDPTGLGDEQYF.

V and J are TRBV28 and TRBJ1-5, with 12 positions matching TRBD1. V was clipped by 6 bases and J by 8 bases; unmatched bases: 8. The V gene's germline CDR1 is MDHEN and CDR2 SYDVKM. This CDR3 has 15 residues. The CDR3 loop reads CASSSGQGAWKPQHF. The CDR3 region has the DNA TGTGCCAGCAGCTCGGGACAGGGGGCCTGGAAGCCCCAGCATTTT.

This clonotype occurred many times. In DNA, the CDR3 is TGTGCCTACGACGGAGGCTCTGGAAACACCATATATTTT. Its protein is CAYDGGSGNTIYF. This chain links TRBV30 with TRBJ1-3; no clear D gene. The ends were cut back, 7 bases at V and 0 bases at J, with 10 bases in the middle. The CDR3 consists of 13 residues. Germline loops: CDR1 GTSNPN, CDR2 SVGIG (reference sequence). Drawing the rest from reference TRBV30 and TRBJ1-3, the complete variable domain is SQTIHQWPATLVQPVGSPLSLECTVEGTSNPNLYWYRQAAGRGLQLLFYSVGIGQISSEVPQNLSASRPQDRQFILSSKKLLLSDSGFYLCAYDGGSGNTIYFGEGSWLTVV.

Many counts were recorded for this clonotype. V gene TRBV3-1 combines with J gene TRBJ2-7; 10 positions match TRBD2. The V segment lost 8 bases and the J segment 5 bases; nucleotides outside the gene matches: 15. The CDR3 is 16 residues long. Germline CDR1 reads LGHDT; CDR2 reads YNNKEL (reference sequence). The CDR3, as DNA: TGTGCCAGCTGCAGCTACTCTAGCGGGAGTATCAACGAGCAGTACTTC. This gives the protein CASCSYSSGSINEQYF.

The chain carries TRBV6-1 and TRBJ1-5; D unclear. Trimming removed 5 bases at V and 10 bases at J, with 12 bases between. Germline assignment: CDR1 MNHNS and CDR2 SASEGT. This CDR3 contains 12 residues. The CDR3 sequence is CASSLIRQPQHF. For the CDR3, the DNA is TGTGCCAGCAGTCTGATTCGACAACCCCAGCATTTT.

V and J are TRBV12-3 or TRBV12-4 and TRBJ2-3; TRBD2 matches at 8 bases. This CDR3 is 15 amino acids long. The V gene end was trimmed by 7 bases and the J gene end by 2 bases; junction bases not matched to a gene: 8. For the CDR3, the DNA is TGTGCCAGCAAAATACAGCGGGAGATCACAGATACGCAGTATTTT. Protein: CASKIQREITDTQYF.

This clonotype was observed at least ten times. The chain couples TRBV28 to TRBJ2-1; D is possibly TRBD1 (7 bases). Trimming stripped 6 bases from V and 4 bases from J, with 19 bases between. The CDR3 is 16 amino acids. Per germline, CDR1 MDHEN and CDR2 SYDVKM. CDR3 bases: TGTGCCAGCAGCACGGACAGGAGCGGGTTATACAATGAGCAGTTCTTC. Translating gives CASSTDRSGLYNEQFF. Together with reference TRBV28 and TRBJ2-1, the CDR3 gives the full variable domain: DVKVTQSSRYLVKRTGEKVFLECVQDMDHENMFWYRQDPGLGLRLIYFSYDVKMKEKGDIPEGYSVSREKKERFSLILESASTNQTSMYLCASSTDRSGLYNEQFFGPGTRLTVL.

The table lists this clonotype with many counts. This chain uses TRBV29-1 with TRBJ2-3; no definite D call. The CDR3 loop spans 13 amino acids. CDR1 and CDR2 from the germline V gene are SQVTM and ANQGSEA. Trimming removed 5 bases at V and 4 bases at J, with 13 bases between. Here the CDR3 reads CSVTSWLADTQYF. CDR3 nucleotide sequence: TGCAGCGTTACCTCGTGGCTAGCAGATACGCAGTATTTT.

A word on this clonotype: The junction differs from germline at one of its ends, possibly a read error. This chain uses TRBV7-9 with TRBJ2-3; weak D call: TRBD2 (6 bases). The CDR3 is 12 residues long. Germline-derived CDR1 and CDR2 are SEHNR and FQNEAQ (reference sequence). As DNA, the CDR3 is TGCGCCAGCAGCTGGGGGGCAGATACGCAGTATTTT. Residues: CASSWGADTQYF.

This clonotype was seen repeatedly, ten times or more. The CDR3 nucleotides read TGTGCCAGCAGCCAAACCCCCGGGACAGGGGGCAATGAGCAGTTCTTC. Translating it yields CASSQTPGTGGNEQFF. The chain couples TRBV6-1 to TRBJ2-1; 11 bases line up with TRBD1. CDR3 length: 16 amino acids. Germline loops: CDR1 MNHNS, CDR2 SASEGT. The V segment lost 6 bases and the J segment 6 bases; nucleotides outside the gene matches: 10.

The chain uses TRBV2 and TRBJ1-2, with 7 bases that match TRBD1. The V and J ends lost 5 bases and 4 bases, in that order; junction bases with no gene match: 7. CDR1 and CDR2 (germline): SNHLY, FYNNEI. This CDR3 contains 14 residues. CDR3 protein: CASSPTGFSYGYTF. The CDR3 DNA follows: TGTGCCAGCAGTCCGACAGGGTTTAGCTATGGCTACACCTTC.

In this sample, this clonotype turned up a few times. A read error may be the cause here, since a much bigger clone is one base away. The chain couples TRBV30 to TRBJ2-1, with 10 bases identical to TRBD2. Germline lookup yields CDR1 GTSNPN and CDR2 SVGIG (reference sequence). This CDR3 comprises 14 residues. The J segment lost 8 bases and the V segment lost 0 bases, leaving 4 bases of the junction unmatched. The CDR3 reads CAWSVLAGYDEQFF. The CDR3 bases are TGTGCCTGGAGTGTACTAGCGGGGTACGATGAGCAGTTCTTC.

This clonotype was detected ten times or more. The chain joins TRBV2 to TRBJ1-1; D is uncertain. The germline gives CDR1 SNHLY, CDR2 FYNNEI. The length of the CDR3 is 13 residues. V was shortened by 3 bases and J by 3 bases, with 8 bases between the two germline ends. CDR3 DNA: TGTGCCAGCAGTGAGATACAGCACACTGAAGCTTTCTTT. It translates to CASSEIQHTEAFF. Full variable domain (missing parts from reference TRBV2 and TRBJ1-1): EPEVTQTPSHQVTQMGQEVILRCVPISNHLYFYWYRQILGQKVEFLVSFYNNEISEKSEIFDDQFSVERPDGSNFTLKIRSTKLEDSAMYFCASSEIQHTEAFFGQGTRLTVV.

The chain couples TRBV11-1 to TRBJ2-4; D may be TRBD1 or TRBD2 (5 bases each). V lost 3 bases, J lost 2 bases, and 14 bases lay in between. The CDR3 is 16 amino acids. The germline V gene encodes CDR1 SGHAT and CDR2 FQDESV (reference sequence). CDR3 nucleotides: TGTGCCAGCAGCTTCGAGGGGTTCGGCCCCAAAAACATTCAGTACTTC. It encodes CASSFEGFGPKNIQYF.

The table lists this clonotype with many counts. The chain carries TRBV20-1 and TRBJ1-1, with D perhaps matching TRBD1 (5 bases). This CDR3 contains 17 residues. Trimming left V 3 bases short and J 0 bases short, with 20 bases between. Germline CDR1 and CDR2: DFQATT and SNEGSKA (reference sequence). The CDR3 here is CSAREGLVGPMNTEAFF. CDR3 bases: TGCAGTGCTAGGGAGGGACTGGTGGGGCCTATGAACACTGAAGCTTTCTTT.

This clonotype appeared many times. The V call is TRBV7-2, the J call TRBJ2-7; a weak D match, TRBD2 (7 bases). Germline V lookup: CDR1 SGHTA, CDR2 FQGNSA. CDR3 length: 16 amino acids. V lost 1 base, J lost 5 bases, and 18 bases lay in between. CDR3 in DNA: TGTGCCAGCAGCTTAGTAAAGGGAGGGGGGACGGACGAGCAGTACTTC. Amino acid sequence: CASSLVKGGGTDEQYF.

The table lists this clonotype with many counts. The chain couples TRBV12-3 or TRBV12-4 to TRBJ2-1; D may be TRBD1 or TRBD2 (5 bases each). Trimming left V 6 bases short and J 6 bases short, with 18 bases between. The CDR3 covers 15 residues. The CDR3 DNA is TGTGCCAGCAGCCTTGCTGTGGGGCTAGCCAATGAGCAGTTCTTC. Its protein is CASSLAVGLANEQFF.

This clonotype was detected a few times. The V call is TRBV29-1, the J call TRBJ1-4; tentative D call: TRBD1 (5 bases). The CDR3 is made up of 13 amino acids. Germline V gene sequence: CDR1 SQVTM, CDR2 ANQGSEA. Trimming cost V 6 bases and J 3 bases, with 11 bases left between them. CDR3 loop: CSVWGGANEKLFF. Here the CDR3 DNA reads TGCAGCGTGTGGGGAGGGGCTAATGAAAAACTGTTTTTT.

In its sample, this clonotype was seen many times. The chain couples TRBV12-3 or TRBV12-4 to TRBJ2-3; weak D call: TRBD2 (6 bases). The CDR3 has 15 residues. Trimming took off 6 bases at V and 2 bases at J, with 15 bases between the two ends. DNA for the CDR3: TGTGCCAGCAGCCGGGCTAGCGCATACACAGATACGCAGTATTTT. Residues: CASSRASAYTDTQYF.

This clonotype has at least ten counts. The V and J genes are TRBV2 and TRBJ2-7, with 8 bases lining up with TRBD1. This CDR3 comprises 13 residues. The germline gives CDR1 SNHLY, CDR2 FYNNEI. V lost 6 bases to trimming and J lost 2 bases; unmatched junction nucleotides: 3. The CDR3 nucleotides are TGTGCCAGCAGGGACAGGGTACCCTACGAGCAGTACTTC. This encodes CASRDRVPYEQYF.

This clonotype was seen ten or more times. The rearrangement uses TRBV12-3 or TRBV12-4 and TRBJ2-7; D may be TRBD1 or TRBD2 (5 bases each). The V end was cut by 5 bases, the J end by 3 bases, with 17 bases between. The CDR3 has 15 amino acids. CDR3 residues: CASSPFGTVSYEQYF. The DNA of the CDR3 is TGTGCCAGCAGTCCCTTCGGGACCGTAAGCTACGAGCAGTACTTC.

The V gene is TRBV5-1, the J gene TRBJ2-1, with D uncertain. Per germline, CDR1 SGHRS and CDR2 YFSETQ. The CDR3 has 13 residues. Trimming removed 4 bases at V and 16 bases at J, with 21 bases between. CDR3 residues: CASSQTYPGPPFF. CDR3 DNA sequence: TGCGCCAGCAGCCAGACCTACCCCGGGCCCCCTTTCTTC.

This clonotype appeared a few times. The chain is built from TRBV15 and TRBJ1-1; D unclear. With 0 bases removed from V and 5 bases from J, the gap between germline ends came to 7 bases. Germline CDR1 is LNHNV and CDR2 is YYDKDF (reference sequence). This CDR3 has 13 amino acids. DNA of the CDR3: TGTGCCACCAGCAGAGAGACCGCGACTGAAGCTTTCTTT. It translates to CATSRETATEAFF.

The V call is TRBV20-1, the J call TRBJ2-5; 10 nucleotides agree with TRBD2. The CDR3 runs 13 residues. Germline V gives CDR1 DFQATT, CDR2 SNEGSKA (reference sequence). The V segment lost 5 bases and the J segment 3 bases; nucleotides outside the gene matches: 3. CDR3 DNA sequence: TGCAGTGCTTCGCTAGCGGGAGAAGAGACCCAGTACTTC. It specifies CSASLAGEETQYF.

There are many counts of this clonotype. The V call is TRBV29-1, the J call TRBJ2-1; 9 positions agree with TRBD1. The CDR3 runs 15 residues. The germline V gene has CDR1 SQVTM and CDR2 ANQGSEA. V lost 0 bases and J lost 1; bases outside the gene matches: 1. The CDR3: CSVEEGQGSYNEQFF. The CDR3 region has the DNA TGCAGCGTTGAAGAGGGACAGGGATCCTACAATGAGCAGTTCTTC.

For the CDR3, the DNA is TGTGCCAGTAGTATGGGACCGACCACCGGGGAGCTGTTTTTT. Translating gives CASSMGPTTGELFF. The gene calls are TRBV19 and TRBJ2-2, with D perhaps being TRBD1 or TRBD2 (5 bases each). Trimming removed 3 bases at V and 4 bases at J, with 9 bases between. Germline V lookup: CDR1 LNHDA, CDR2 SQIVND (reference sequence). There are 14 residues in the CDR3. Full variable domain (rest looked up from reference TRBV19 and TRBJ2-2): DGGITQSPKYLFRKEGQNVTLSCEQNLNHDAMYWYRQDPGQGLRLIYYSQIVNDFQKGDIAEGYSVSREKKESFPLTVTSAQKNPTAFYLCASSMGPTTGELFFGEGSRLTVL.

V and J are TRBV9 and TRBJ2-7, with 8 bases aligning to TRBD2. The V gene end was trimmed by 2 bases and the J gene end by 6 bases; junction bases not matched to a gene: 7. The germline V gene has CDR1 SGDLS and CDR2 YYNGEE. The CDR3 has 14 residues. The CDR3 region is CASSVHSGTSEQYF. The CDR3 bases are TGTGCCAGCAGCGTCCATAGCGGGACCAGCGAGCAGTACTTC.

This chain joins TRBV9 and TRBJ2-7; no reliable D call. Deletions cut 1 base from V and 7 bases from J, with 15 bases between. This CDR3 contains 14 residues. CDR1 is SGDLS, CDR2 YYNGEE, per germline. CDR3 sequence reads: CASSVKATPGEQYF. DNA of the CDR3: TGTGCCAGCAGCGTAAAAGCCACCCCTGGGGAGCAGTACTTC.

The sample holds many counts of this clonotype. The chain is built from TRBV12-3 or TRBV12-4 and TRBJ1-2; tentative D call: TRBD1 (5 bases). CDR3 length equals 12 residues. V gave up 10 bases and J gave up 0 bases, with 9 bases separating them. The CDR3 spells CATRGSNYGYTF. Written as DNA, the CDR3 is TGTGCCACCCGGGGGTCTAACTATGGCTACACCTTC.